The present T cell receptor (beta chain) was sequenced within a study of blood T cell repertoires in COVID-19. Across the study: The origin of the acute and convalescent COVID-19 samples was the United States, Italy and Spain. Sample material is recorded as cDNA or gDNA derived from T cells, B-cell-depleted T cells, or PBMCs.

Worth noting for this clone: Germline and junction disagree at one end, which may indicate a read error.

The repertoire was sequenced with immunoSEQ multiplex PCR; TCRdb's copy has only in-frame clones and lacks some. The sample lists 350,000 to 400,000 clones; around 89% were seen once. Germline CDR1 reads SEHNR; CDR2 reads FQNEAQ (reference sequence). The length of the CDR3 is 16 residues. The chain carries TRBV7-9 and TRBJ2-2; D may be TRBD2 (7 bases). Material: peripheral blood. The source is a man younger than 35 with active or convalescent COVID-19. The CDR3 sequence is CASNLGGGSGTGELFF. The CDR3 region has the DNA TGTGCCAGCAACTTAGGCGGGGGCTCAGGCACCGGGGAGCTGTTTTTT.